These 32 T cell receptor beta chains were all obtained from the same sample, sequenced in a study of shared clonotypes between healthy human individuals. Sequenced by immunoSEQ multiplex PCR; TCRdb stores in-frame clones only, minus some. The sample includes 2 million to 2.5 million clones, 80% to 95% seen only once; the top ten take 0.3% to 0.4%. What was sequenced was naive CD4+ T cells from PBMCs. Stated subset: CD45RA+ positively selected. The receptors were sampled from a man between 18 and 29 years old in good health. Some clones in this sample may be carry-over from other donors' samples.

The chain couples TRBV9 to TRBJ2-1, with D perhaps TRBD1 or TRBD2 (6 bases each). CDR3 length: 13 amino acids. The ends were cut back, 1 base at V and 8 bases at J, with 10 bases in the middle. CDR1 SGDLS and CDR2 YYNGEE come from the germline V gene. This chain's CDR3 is CASSVYGGDEQFF. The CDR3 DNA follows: TGTGCCAGCAGCGTATACGGGGGCGATGAGCAGTTCTTC.

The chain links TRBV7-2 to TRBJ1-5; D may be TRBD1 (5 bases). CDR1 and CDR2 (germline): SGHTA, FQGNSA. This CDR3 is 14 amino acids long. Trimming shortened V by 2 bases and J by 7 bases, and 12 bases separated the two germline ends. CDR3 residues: CASSLRGGEQPQHF. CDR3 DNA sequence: TGTGCCAGCAGCTTACGCGGGGGAGAGCAGCCCCAGCATTTT.

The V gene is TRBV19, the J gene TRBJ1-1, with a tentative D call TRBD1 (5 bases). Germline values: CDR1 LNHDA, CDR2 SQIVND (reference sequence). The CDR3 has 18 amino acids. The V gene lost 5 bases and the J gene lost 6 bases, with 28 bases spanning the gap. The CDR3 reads CASSPLGYGTLSFSEAFF. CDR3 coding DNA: TGTGCCAGTAGTCCATTGGGATATGGGACCTTATCGTTCTCTGAAGCTTTCTTT.

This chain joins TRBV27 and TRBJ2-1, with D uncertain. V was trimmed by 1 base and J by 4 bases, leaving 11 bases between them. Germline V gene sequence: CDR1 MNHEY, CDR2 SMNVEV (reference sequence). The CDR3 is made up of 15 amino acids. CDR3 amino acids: CASSLYGSKYNEQFF. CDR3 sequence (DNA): TGTGCCAGCAGTTTATACGGATCCAAATACAATGAGCAGTTCTTC.

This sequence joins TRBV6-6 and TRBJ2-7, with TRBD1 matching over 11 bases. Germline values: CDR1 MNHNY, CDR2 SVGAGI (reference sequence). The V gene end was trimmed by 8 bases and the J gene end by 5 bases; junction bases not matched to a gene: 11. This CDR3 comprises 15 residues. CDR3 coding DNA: TGTGCCAGCGCCCCACCCGGGACAGGGGGGCACGAGCAGTACTTC. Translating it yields CASAPPGTGGHEQYF.

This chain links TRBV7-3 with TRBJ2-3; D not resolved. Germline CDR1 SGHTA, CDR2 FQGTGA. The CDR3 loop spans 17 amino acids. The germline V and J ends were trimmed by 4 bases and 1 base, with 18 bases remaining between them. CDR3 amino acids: CASSSGQSTFGTDTQYF. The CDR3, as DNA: TGTGCCAGCAGCTCCGGCCAGTCCACCTTTGGCACAGATACGCAGTATTTT.

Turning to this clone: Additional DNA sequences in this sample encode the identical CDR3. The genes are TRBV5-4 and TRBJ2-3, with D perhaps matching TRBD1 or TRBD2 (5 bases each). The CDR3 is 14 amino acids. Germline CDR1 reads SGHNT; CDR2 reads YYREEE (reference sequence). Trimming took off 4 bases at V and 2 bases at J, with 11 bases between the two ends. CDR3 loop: CASSPSGHTDTQYF. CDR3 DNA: TGTGCCAGCAGCCCGAGCGGACACACAGATACGCAGTATTTT.

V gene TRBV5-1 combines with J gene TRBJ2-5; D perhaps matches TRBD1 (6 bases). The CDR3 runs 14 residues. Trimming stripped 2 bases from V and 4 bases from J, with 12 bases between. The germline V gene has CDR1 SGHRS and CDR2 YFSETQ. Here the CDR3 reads CASSFADRRETQYF. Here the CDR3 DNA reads TGCGCCAGCAGCTTTGCGGACAGAAGAGAGACCCAGTACTTC.

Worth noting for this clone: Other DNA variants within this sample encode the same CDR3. CDR3 region: CASSRTSGSYNEQFF. Written as DNA, the CDR3 is TGTGCCAGCAGCCGGACTAGCGGGAGCTACAATGAGCAGTTCTTC. The chain recombines TRBV7-2 with TRBJ2-1, with 13 bases that match TRBD2. This CDR3 is built from 15 residues. J gave up 3 bases and V 5 bases, and 1 base lay outside the gene matches. CDR1 and CDR2 from the germline V gene are SGHTA and FQGNSA.

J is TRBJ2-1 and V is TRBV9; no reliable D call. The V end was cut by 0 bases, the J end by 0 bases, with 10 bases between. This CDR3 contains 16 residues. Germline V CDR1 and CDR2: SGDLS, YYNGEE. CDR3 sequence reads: CASSVAGQPSYNEQFF. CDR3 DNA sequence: TGTGCCAGCAGCGTAGCTGGCCAACCCTCCTACAATGAGCAGTTCTTC. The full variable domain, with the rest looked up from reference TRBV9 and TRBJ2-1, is DSGVTQTPKHLITATGQRVTLRCSPRSGDLSVYWYQQSLDQGLQFLIQYYNGEERAKGNILERFSAQQFPDLHSELNLSSLELGDSALYFCASSVAGQPSYNEQFFGPGTRLTVL.

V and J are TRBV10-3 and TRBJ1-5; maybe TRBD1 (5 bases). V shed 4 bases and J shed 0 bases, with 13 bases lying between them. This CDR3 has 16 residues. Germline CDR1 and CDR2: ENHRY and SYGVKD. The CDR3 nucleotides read TGTGCCATCAGTGCAAGGGGAGGGGCTAGCAATCAGCCCCAGCATTTT. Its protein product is CAISARGGASNQPQHF.

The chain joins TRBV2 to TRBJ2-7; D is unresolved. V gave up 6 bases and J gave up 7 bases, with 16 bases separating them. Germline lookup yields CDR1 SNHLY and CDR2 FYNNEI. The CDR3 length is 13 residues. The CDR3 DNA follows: TGTGCCAGCAGAGACACCCAAAATAGGGAGCAGTACTTC. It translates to CASRDTQNREQYF. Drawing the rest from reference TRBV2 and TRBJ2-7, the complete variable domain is EPEVTQTPSHQVTQMGQEVILRCVPISNHLYFYWYRQILGQKVEFLVSFYNNEISEKSEIFDDQFSVERPDGSNFTLKIRSTKLEDSAMYFCASRDTQNREQYFGPGTRLTVT.

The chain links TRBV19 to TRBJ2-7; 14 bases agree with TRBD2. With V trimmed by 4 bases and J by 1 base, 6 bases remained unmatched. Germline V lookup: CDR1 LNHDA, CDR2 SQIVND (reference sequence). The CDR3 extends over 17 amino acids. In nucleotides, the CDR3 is TGTGCCAGTAGTACGGGACTAGCGGGAGTCGGATCCTACGAGCAGTACTTC. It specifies CASSTGLAGVGSYEQYF.

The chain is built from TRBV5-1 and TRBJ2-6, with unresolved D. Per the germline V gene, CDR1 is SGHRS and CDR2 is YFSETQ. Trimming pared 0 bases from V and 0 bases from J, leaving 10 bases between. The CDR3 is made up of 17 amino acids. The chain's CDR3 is CASSLDPGSSGANVLTF. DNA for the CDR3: TGCGCCAGCAGCTTGGATCCGGGTTCCTCTGGGGCCAACGTCCTGACTTTC.

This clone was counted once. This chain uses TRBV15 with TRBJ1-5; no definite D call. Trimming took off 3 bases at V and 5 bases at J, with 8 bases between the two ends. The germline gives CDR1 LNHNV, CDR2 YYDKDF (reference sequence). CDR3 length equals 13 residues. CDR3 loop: CATSRGTDQPQHF. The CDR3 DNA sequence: TGTGCCACCAGCAGGGGAACCGATCAGCCCCAGCATTTT. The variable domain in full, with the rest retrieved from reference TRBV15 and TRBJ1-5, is DAMVIQNPRYQVTQFGKPVTLSCSQTLNHNVMYWYQQKSSQAPKLLFHYYDKDFNNEADTPDNFQSRRPNTSFCFLDIRSPGLGDTAMYLCATSRGTDQPQHFGDGTRLSIL.

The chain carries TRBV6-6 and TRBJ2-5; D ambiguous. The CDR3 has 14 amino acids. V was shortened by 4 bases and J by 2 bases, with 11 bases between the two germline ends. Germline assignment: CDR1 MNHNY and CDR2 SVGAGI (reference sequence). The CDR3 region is CASSLTRVQETQYF. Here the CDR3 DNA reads TGTGCCAGCAGTTTGACAAGAGTACAAGAGACCCAGTACTTC.

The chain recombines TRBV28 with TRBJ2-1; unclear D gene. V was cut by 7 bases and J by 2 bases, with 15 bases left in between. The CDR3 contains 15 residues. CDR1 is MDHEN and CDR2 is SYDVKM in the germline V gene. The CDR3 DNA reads TGTGCCAGCACCCTGGGTGGGAACACCTACAATGAGCAGTTCTTC. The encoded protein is CASTLGGNTYNEQFF.

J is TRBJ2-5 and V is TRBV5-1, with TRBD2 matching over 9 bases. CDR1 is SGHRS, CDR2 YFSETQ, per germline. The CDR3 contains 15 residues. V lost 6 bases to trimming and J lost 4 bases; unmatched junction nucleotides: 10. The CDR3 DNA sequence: TGCGCCAGCACCCAAGGAGCGGGAGGTTCAGAGACCCAGTACTTC. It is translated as CASTQGAGGSETQYF.

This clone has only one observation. The CDR3 DNA reads as TGTGCCAGTAGTATATCCCGTTCGCAGGGGGCCAGATATGGCTACACCTTC. Residues: CASSISRSQGARYGYTF. The J gene is TRBJ1-2, the V gene TRBV19, with 8 nucleotides matching TRBD1. CDR3 size: 17 residues. Germline CDR1 reads LNHDA; CDR2 reads SQIVND (reference sequence). The junction had 13 bases not matched to a gene; V was cut back by 2 bases and J by 5 bases.

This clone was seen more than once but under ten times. The CDR3 here is CASSGQSYGYTF. The CDR3 bases are TGTGCCAGCAGCGGACAGTCCTATGGCTACACCTTC. The V and J genes are TRBV28 and TRBJ1-2, with D possibly being TRBD1 (6 bases). This CDR3 contains 12 residues. The germline V gene has CDR1 MDHEN and CDR2 SYDVKM. V was trimmed by 6 bases and J by 4 bases, leaving 9 bases between them.

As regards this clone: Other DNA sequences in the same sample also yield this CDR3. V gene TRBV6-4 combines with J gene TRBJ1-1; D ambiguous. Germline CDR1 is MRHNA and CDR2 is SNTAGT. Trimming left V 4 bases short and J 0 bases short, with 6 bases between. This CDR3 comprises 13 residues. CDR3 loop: CASSAGMNTEAFF. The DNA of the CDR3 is TGTGCCAGCAGTGCGGGGATGAACACTGAAGCTTTCTTT.

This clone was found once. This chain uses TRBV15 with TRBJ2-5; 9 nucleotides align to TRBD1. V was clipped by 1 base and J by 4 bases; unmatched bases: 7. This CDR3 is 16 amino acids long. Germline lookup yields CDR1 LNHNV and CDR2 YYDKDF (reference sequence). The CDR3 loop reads CATSRVTGGGSETQYF. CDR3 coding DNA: TGTGCCACCAGCAGAGTGACAGGGGGGGGATCAGAGACCCAGTACTTC.

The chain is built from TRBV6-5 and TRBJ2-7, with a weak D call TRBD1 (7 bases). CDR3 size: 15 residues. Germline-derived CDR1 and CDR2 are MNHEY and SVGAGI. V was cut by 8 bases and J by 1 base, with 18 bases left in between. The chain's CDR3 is CASRSGGMWSYEQYF. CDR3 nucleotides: TGTGCCAGCCGATCAGGGGGGATGTGGTCCTACGAGCAGTACTTC.

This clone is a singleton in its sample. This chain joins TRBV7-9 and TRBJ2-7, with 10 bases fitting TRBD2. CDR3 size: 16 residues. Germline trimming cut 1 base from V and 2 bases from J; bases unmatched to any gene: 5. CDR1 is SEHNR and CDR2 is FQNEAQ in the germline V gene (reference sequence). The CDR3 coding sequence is TGTGCCAGCAGCTTAGAGAGACTAGCGGGCCCCTACGAGCAGTACTTC. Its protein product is CASSLERLAGPYEQYF.

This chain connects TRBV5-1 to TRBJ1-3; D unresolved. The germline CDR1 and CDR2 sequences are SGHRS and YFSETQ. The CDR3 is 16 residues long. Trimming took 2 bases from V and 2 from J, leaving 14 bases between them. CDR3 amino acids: CASSFVPPGPGNTIYF. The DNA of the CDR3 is TGCGCCAGCAGCTTCGTGCCCCCCGGTCCTGGAAACACCATATATTTT.

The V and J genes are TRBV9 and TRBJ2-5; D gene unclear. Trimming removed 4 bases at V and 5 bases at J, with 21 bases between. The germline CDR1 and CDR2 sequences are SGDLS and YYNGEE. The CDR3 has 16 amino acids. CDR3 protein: CASSPRPGAVRETQYF. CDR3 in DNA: TGTGCCAGCAGCCCACGGCCGGGTGCTGTTAGGGAGACCCAGTACTTC.

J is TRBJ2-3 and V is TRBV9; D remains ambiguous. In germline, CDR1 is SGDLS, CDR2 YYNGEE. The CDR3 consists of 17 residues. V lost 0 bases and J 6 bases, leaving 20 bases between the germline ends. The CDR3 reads CASSVAIADRPGDTQYF. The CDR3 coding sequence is TGTGCCAGCAGCGTAGCGATAGCAGACCGGCCCGGCGATACGCAGTATTTT.

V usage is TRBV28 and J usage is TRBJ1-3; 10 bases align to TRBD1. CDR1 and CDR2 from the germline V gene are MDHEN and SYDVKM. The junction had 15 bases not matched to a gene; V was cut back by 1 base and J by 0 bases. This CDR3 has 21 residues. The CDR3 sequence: CASSLYGTGTGADNSGNTIYF. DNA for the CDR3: TGTGCCAGCAGTTTATACGGAACCGGGACAGGGGCCGACAACTCTGGAAACACCATATATTTT.

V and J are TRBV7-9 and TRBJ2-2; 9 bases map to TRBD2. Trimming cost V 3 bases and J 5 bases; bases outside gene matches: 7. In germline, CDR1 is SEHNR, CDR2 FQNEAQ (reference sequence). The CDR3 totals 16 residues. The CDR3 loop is CASSLAGGSQTGELFF. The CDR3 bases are TGTGCCAGCAGCTTGGCGGGAGGGTCACAAACCGGGGAGCTGTTTTTT. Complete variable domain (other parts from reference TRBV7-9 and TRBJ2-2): DTGVSQNPRHKITKRGQNVTFRCDPISEHNRLYWYRQTLGQGPEFLTYFQNEAQLEKSRLLSDRFSAERPKGSFSTLEIQRTEQGDSAMYLCASSLAGGSQTGELFFGEGSRLTVL.

CDR3 DNA sequence: TGTGCCAGCAGCTTACTATACAATGAGCAGTTCTTC. It codes for CASSLLYNEQFF. This chain uses TRBV13 with TRBJ2-1; no firm D call. The CDR3 is 12 residues long. The V and J ends lost 2 bases and 4 bases respectively, with 3 bases between them. Germline assignment: CDR1 PRHDT and CDR2 FYEKMQ (reference sequence).

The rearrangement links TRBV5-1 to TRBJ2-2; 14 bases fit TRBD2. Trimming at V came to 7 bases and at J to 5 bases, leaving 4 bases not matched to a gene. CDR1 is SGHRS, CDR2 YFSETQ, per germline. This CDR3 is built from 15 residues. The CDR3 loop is CASLGLAGVTGELFF. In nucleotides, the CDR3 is TGCGCCAGCCTGGGACTAGCGGGAGTGACCGGGGAGCTGTTTTTT. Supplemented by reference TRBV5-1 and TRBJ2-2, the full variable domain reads KAGVTQTPRYLIKTRGQQVTLSCSPISGHRSVSWYQQTPGQGLQFLFEYFSETQRNKGNFPGRFSGRQFSNSRSEMNVSTLELGDSALYLCASLGLAGVTGELFFGEGSRLTVL.

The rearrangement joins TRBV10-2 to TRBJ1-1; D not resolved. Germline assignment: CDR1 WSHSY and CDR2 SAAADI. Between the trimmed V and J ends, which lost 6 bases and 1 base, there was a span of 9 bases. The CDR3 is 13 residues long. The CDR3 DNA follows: TGCGCCAGCAGGTTTGATCCGAACACTGAAGCTTTCTTT. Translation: CASRFDPNTEAFF.